These 2 T cell receptor beta chains originate from one sample sequenced in a study of T-cell reconstitution after alpha-beta-depleted transplantation in children. Researchers prepared the TCRbeta library using unique molecular identifiers, the study reports. TCRdb re-analysed the PCR reads in MiXCR, keeping a single row per CDR3 protein. The sample lists a few hundred thousand distinct CDR3 sequences, approximately 30% occurring once. Source: PBMCs, taken before TCRalphabeta/CD19-depleted stem cell transplant. The receptor source for this set is a boy younger than two with Wiskott-Aldrich syndrome, due to receive a stem cell transplant.

V is TRBV29-1 and J is TRBJ2-1; 9 bases match TRBD2. With V trimmed by 5 bases and J by 6 bases, 8 bases remained unmatched. This CDR3 has 14 residues. Germline V lookup: CDR1 SQVTM, CDR2 ANQGSEA. DNA of the CDR3: TGCAGCGTTCCCCTAGCGGGATCAACCAATGAGCAGTTCTTC. It translates to CSVPLAGSTNEQFF.

This clonotype was observed many times. CDR3 DNA: TGCAGTGCTTTTCCTCCCGACAGGGGCCACGGCTACACCTTC. Protein: CSAFPPDRGHGYTF. The chain combines TRBV20-1 with TRBJ1-2; 8 bases map to TRBD1. V gave up 5 bases and J gave up 8 bases; unmatched junction bases: 13. The CDR3 consists of 14 residues. Looked up from germline, CDR1 is DFQATT and CDR2 is SNEGSKA (reference sequence).